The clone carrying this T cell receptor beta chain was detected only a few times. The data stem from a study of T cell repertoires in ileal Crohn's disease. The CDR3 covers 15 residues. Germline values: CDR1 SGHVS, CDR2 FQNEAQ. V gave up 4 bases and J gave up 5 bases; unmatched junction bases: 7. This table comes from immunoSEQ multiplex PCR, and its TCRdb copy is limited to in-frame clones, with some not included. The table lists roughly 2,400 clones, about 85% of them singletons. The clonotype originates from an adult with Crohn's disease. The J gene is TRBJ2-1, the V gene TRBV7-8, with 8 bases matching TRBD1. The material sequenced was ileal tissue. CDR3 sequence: CASSSRDRSHNEQFF. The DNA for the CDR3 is TGTGCCAGCAGCTCCCGGGACAGGTCCCACAATGAGCAGTTCTTC.